This TCR beta chain was observed in a study of blood T cell repertoires in COVID-19. Trimming pared 8 bases from V and 2 bases from J, leaving 21 bases between. The CDR3 contains 16 residues. Per germline, CDR1 MDHEN and CDR2 SYDVKM. Only in-frame clones appear in the TCRdb table, and some are missing; sequencing was by immunoSEQ multiplex PCR. The profile covers about 190,000 clones, with roughly nine tenths appearing a single time and approximately 1.1% taken by the ten largest. Sequenced sample: peripheral blood. The V call is TRBV28, the J call TRBJ1-2, with D uncertain. The receptor was derived from a man younger than 40 with acute or convalescent COVID-19. The CDR3 region is CASGRFGSRVNYGYTF. In nucleotides, the CDR3 is TGTGCCAGCGGCAGGTTCGGGTCGAGGGTAAACTATGGCTACACCTTC.